This is a list of T cell receptor beta chains from one sample in a study of blood T cell repertoires in COVID-19. The assay was immunoSEQ multiplex PCR, and TCRdb's table has in-frame clones only and misses some. There are about 200,000 clones in the sample; just under 90% occur only once, and 4% lies in the top ten. The sequenced sample consisted of PBMCs or T cells enriched from blood (not recorded which). The receptors were gathered from a woman in her 30s with acute COVID-19. CDR3s include the opening cysteine and the closing phenylalanine or tryptophan. A D gene is named only where the DNA matches it firmly. Rows give clone size only sometimes, using once, few, many, or a class for an expanded clone.

J: TRBJ1-1; V: TRBV30; size: .; D: TRBD1; CDR3: CAWTEGAFTEAFF; DNA: TGTGCCTGGACGGAGGGGGCTTTCACTGAAGCTTTCTTT
J: TRBJ1-5; V: TRBV6-5; size: .; D: .; CDR3: CASSYSTGDQPQHF; DNA: TGTGCCAGCAGTTACTCGACCGGGGATCAGCCCCAGCATTTT
J: TRBJ1-3; V: TRBV7-9; size: .; D: .; CDR3: CASSPRGSGNTIYF; DNA: TGTGCCAGCAGCCCCCGGGGATCTGGAAACACCATATATTTT
J: TRBJ1-5; V: TRBV27; size: .; D: .; CDR3: CASSPRGQGSSHSNQPQHF; DNA: TGTGCCAGCAGTCCACGAGGGCAGGGGTCGAGCCATAGCAATCAGCCCCAGCATTTT
J: TRBJ2-7; V: TRBV9; size: .; D: .; CDR3: CASSVGLGSSYEQYF; DNA: TGTGCCAGCAGCGTAGGGCTAGGAAGCTCCTACGAGCAGTACTTC
J: TRBJ1-5; V: TRBV5-6; size: .; D: TRBD1; CDR3: CASSLGQGSNQPQHF; DNA: TGTGCCAGCAGCCTGGGACAGGGAAGCAATCAGCCCCAGCATTTT
J: TRBJ1-2; V: TRBV27; size: .; D: TRBD1; CDR3: CASRGTGWDYGYTF; DNA: TGTGCCAGCAGGGGGACAGGGTGGGACTATGGCTACACCTTC
J: TRBJ2-3; V: TRBV28; size: .; D: TRBD2; CDR3: CASSLIIAGGPTDTQYF; DNA: TGTGCCAGCAGTTTAATTATAGCGGGGGGGCCCACAGATACGCAGTATTTT
J: TRBJ1-6; V: TRBV18; size: .; D: .; CDR3: CASSPGRLGSYNSPLHF; DNA: TGTGCCAGCTCACCTGGGCGCCTTGGGTCCTATAATTCACCCCTCCACTTT
J: TRBJ1-2; V: TRBV25-1; size: once; D: .; CDR3: CASSGLSSSQGAAYGYTF; DNA: TGTGCCAGCAGTGGCCTCAGTTCTTCACAGGGAGCGGCCTATGGCTACACCTTC
J: TRBJ2-5; V: TRBV5-6; size: .; D: .; CDR3: CASSPRTGRRETQYF; DNA: TGTGCCAGCAGCCCCCGGACTGGACGAAGGGAGACCCAGTACTTC
J: TRBJ1-1; V: TRBV27; size: .; D: .; CDR3: CASSGIGGTTEAFF; DNA: TGTGCCAGCAGTGGGATCGGGGGGACCACTGAAGCTTTCTTT
J: TRBJ1-3; V: TRBV5-1; size: once; D: .; CDR3: CASSLREQLEGNTIYF; DNA: TGCGCCAGCAGCCTCCGGGAGCAACTTGAAGGAAACACCATATATTTT
J: TRBJ2-6; V: TRBV6-1; size: few; D: TRBD1; CDR3: CASSVTGGFRFTGANVLTF; DNA: TGTGCCAGCAGTGTAACAGGGGGCTTTCGGTTTACTGGGGCCAACGTCCTGACTTTC
J: TRBJ1-6; V: TRBV10-3; size: .; D: .; CDR3: CAVKTGMGDSPLHF; DNA: TGTGCCGTAAAAACAGGGATGGGGGATTCACCCCTCCACTTT